Presented here are 28 T cell receptor beta chains from one specimen sequenced in a study of technical replicates of blood from several donors. Only in-frame clones appear in the TCRdb table, and some are missing; sequencing was by immunoSEQ multiplex PCR. This sample carries some 78,000 clones, 85% to 95% of them seen once, and the ten largest clones take about 0.41%. The sequencing input was T cells isolated from PBMCs. Receptors were obtained from a human donor in good health.

V and J are TRBV14 and TRBJ1-1; D is unclear. Germline CDR1 and CDR2: SGHDN and FVKESK. The CDR3 contains 13 residues. The ends were cut back, 5 bases at V and 0 bases at J, with 7 bases in the middle. The CDR3 DNA reads as TGTGCCAGCAGCGGCATTCTGAACACTGAAGCTTTCTTT. Encoded protein: CASSGILNTEAFF.

In the case of this clone: One end of the junction is discordant with germline, which a read error may explain. The V and J genes are TRBV7-7 and TRBJ2-1; the match to TRBD2 covers 8 bases. There are 16 residues in the CDR3. The V gene's germline CDR1 is SSHAT and CDR2 FNYEAQ (reference sequence). CDR3 loop: CASSSGYSGNYNEQFF. DNA for the CDR3: TGTGCTAGCAGCTCCGGTTATAGCGGGAACTACAATGAGCAGTTCTTC.

The chain is built from TRBV6-5 and TRBJ1-2; D is undetermined. The germline V gene has CDR1 MNHEY and CDR2 SVGAGI. The CDR3 covers 14 residues. Trimming shortened V by 0 bases and J by 8 bases, and 13 bases separated the two germline ends. The CDR3 coding sequence is TGTGCCAGCAGTTACTCGGAGGGTACGGGGGGCTACACCTTC. This gives the protein CASSYSEGTGGYTF.

The chain has TRBV11-3 and TRBJ2-1; D is perhaps TRBD2 (6 bases). Germline V gene data show CDR1 as SGHNT and CDR2 as YENEEA. V shed 1 base and J shed 10 bases, with 11 bases lying between them. This CDR3 has 13 amino acids. CDR3 DNA: TGTGCCAGCAGCTTAGGCGGGGCGAGGGAGCAGTTCTTC. Translating it yields CASSLGGAREQFF.

The chain couples TRBV9 to TRBJ2-7; possible D gene TRBD1, 7 bases. The V end lost 0 bases, the J end lost 3 bases, and 16 bases lay between the germline ends. CDR1 is SGDLS and CDR2 is YYNGEE in the germline V gene. This CDR3 is built from 16 residues. CDR3 residues: CASSVEGRGVLYEQYF. CDR3 DNA sequence: TGTGCCAGCAGCGTAGAGGGCAGGGGGGTTCTCTACGAGCAGTACTTC.

The V and J genes are TRBV27 and TRBJ2-7; tentatively, D is TRBD2 (5 bases). Deletions cut 3 bases from V and 5 bases from J, with 14 bases between. CDR1 is MNHEY, CDR2 SMNVEV, per germline (reference sequence). This CDR3 contains 14 residues. The CDR3 loop is CASSFETTVDEQYF. DNA of the CDR3: TGTGCCAGCAGTTTTGAGACTACTGTCGACGAGCAGTACTTC.

The chain carries TRBV6-5 and TRBJ2-2; 9 bases are shared with TRBD1. Looked up from germline, CDR1 is MNHEY and CDR2 is SVGAGI. V shed 5 bases and J 3 bases; nucleotides not matched to a gene: 1. The length of the CDR3 is 14 residues. The CDR3 is CASSGQGYTGELFF. CDR3 DNA: TGTGCCAGCAGTGGACAGGGGTACACCGGGGAGCTGTTTTTT.

The gene calls are TRBV5-8 and TRBJ2-1; 15 bases match TRBD2. V dropped 3 bases and J dropped 4; count of bases not matched to a gene: 5. CDR1 and CDR2 from the germline V gene are SGHTS and YDEGEE. The CDR3 consists of 17 residues. The CDR3 DNA follows: TGTGCCAGCAGCTCCCGGACTAGCGGGAGGGTTTACAATGAGCAGTTCTTC. Translation gives CASSSRTSGRVYNEQFF.

V is TRBV7-9 and J is TRBJ2-3; TRBD2 matches at 12 bases. The V and J ends lost 5 bases and 0 bases, in that order; junction bases with no gene match: 6. The CDR3 covers 17 residues. Germline assignment: CDR1 SEHNR and CDR2 FQNEAQ (reference sequence). The CDR3 loop is CASSSGTSGSSTDTQYF. Written as DNA, the CDR3 is TGTGCCAGCAGCAGCGGGACTAGCGGGTCTAGCACAGATACGCAGTATTTT. Supplemented by reference TRBV7-9 and TRBJ2-3, the full variable domain reads DTGVSQNPRHKITKRGQNVTFRCDPISEHNRLYWYRQTLGQGPEFLTYFQNEAQLEKSRLLSDRFSAERPKGSFSTLEIQRTEQGDSAMYLCASSSGTSGSSTDTQYFGPGTRLTVL.

The genes are TRBV7-9 and TRBJ1-3; 10 bases fit TRBD1. The germline V gene has CDR1 SEHNR and CDR2 FQNEAQ (reference sequence). The length of the CDR3 is 15 residues. The V segment lost 5 bases and the J segment 8 bases; nucleotides outside the gene matches: 9. The CDR3 nucleotides are TGTGCCAGCAGCCTTGGCGCCGGGACAGGGGACACCATATATTTT. As protein: CASSLGAGTGDTIYF.

The rearrangement links TRBV4-1 to TRBJ1-4, with TRBD1 matching over 7 bases. Germline V gene lookup returns CDR1 MGHRA and CDR2 YSYEKL. This CDR3 is 16 amino acids long. V shed 1 base and J 3 bases; nucleotides not matched to a gene: 5. Here the CDR3 DNA reads TGCGCCAGCAGCCAAGCAGATAGGGGGCCTAATGAAAAACTGTTTTTT. Encoded protein: CASSQADRGPNEKLFF.

The V and J genes are TRBV28 and TRBJ2-1, with a weak D call TRBD2 (6 bases). V was cut by 3 bases and J by 0 bases, with 6 bases left in between. Per germline, CDR1 MDHEN and CDR2 SYDVKM. CDR3 length: 14 amino acids. CDR3 DNA: TGTGCCAGCAGTTTCGGGAGCTCCTACAATGAGCAGTTCTTC. Amino acid sequence: CASSFGSSYNEQFF.

This chain uses TRBV27 with TRBJ2-1; D remains ambiguous. The ends were cut back, 7 bases at V and 3 bases at J, with 13 bases in the middle. Germline-derived CDR1 and CDR2 are MNHEY and SMNVEV (reference sequence). The CDR3 totals 14 residues. In DNA form, the CDR3 reads TGTGCCAGCACATCTCGGCGGAGCTACAATGAGCAGTTCTTC. Protein: CASTSRRSYNEQFF.

The V call is TRBV7-7, the J call TRBJ1-3; D is perhaps TRBD1 (5 bases). The germline gives CDR1 SSHAT, CDR2 FNYEAQ (reference sequence). V lost 5 bases, J lost 2 bases, and 10 bases lay in between. The CDR3 contains 14 residues. Here the CDR3 reads CASSTGVAGNTIYF. The CDR3 coding sequence is TGTGCCAGCAGCACGGGGGTAGCTGGAAACACCATATATTTT.

This chain connects TRBV9 to TRBJ2-1; 7 bases are a match to TRBD2. In germline, CDR1 is SGDLS, CDR2 YYNGEE. The V segment lost 5 bases and the J segment 0 bases; nucleotides outside the gene matches: 8. The CDR3 extends over 16 amino acids. CDR3 DNA: TGTGCCAGCAGTGCCCTAGCGGCGAGCTCCTACAATGAGCAGTTCTTC. Encoded protein: CASSALAASSYNEQFF.

The rearrangement links TRBV6-6 to TRBJ2-5; 8 positions match TRBD1. The germline gives CDR1 MNHNY, CDR2 SVGAGI (reference sequence). CDR3 size: 14 residues. The V and J ends lost 8 bases and 2 bases, in that order; junction bases with no gene match: 7. The CDR3 coding sequence is TGTGCCAGCGGTCCTTACAGGGGGCAAGAGACCCAGTACTTC. It specifies CASGPYRGQETQYF.

The rearrangement joins TRBV6-5 to TRBJ2-7; TRBD1 aligns across 9 bases. With 4 bases clipped from V and 2 bases from J, the junction kept 3 bases outside the gene matches. CDR1 MNHEY and CDR2 SVGAGI come from the germline V gene. This CDR3 has 14 amino acids. CDR3 nucleotide sequence: TGTGCCAGCAGTTCCGGGACAGGGCCCTACGAGCAGTACTTC. Encoded protein: CASSSGTGPYEQYF.

The rearrangement joins TRBV27 to TRBJ2-1; D is possibly TRBD1 (5 bases). Trimming cost V 5 bases and J 9 bases, with 11 bases left between them. There are 12 residues in the CDR3. CDR1 is MNHEY, CDR2 SMNVEV, per germline (reference sequence). CDR3 loop: CASSQGRAEQFF. Here the CDR3 DNA reads TGTGCCAGCAGTCAGGGTCGGGCTGAGCAGTTCTTC.

V usage is TRBV16 and J usage is TRBJ1-1; D not certain. The ends were cut back, 4 bases at V and 8 bases at J, with 14 bases in the middle. CDR3 length equals 13 residues. The germline V gene encodes CDR1 KGHSY and CDR2 FQNENV. The CDR3 is CASSPVGSSEAFF. CDR3 bases: TGTGCCAGCAGCCCGGTAGGGAGTTCAGAAGCTTTCTTT.

The chain joins TRBV19 to TRBJ2-3; TRBD2 might be the D (6 bases). The germline gives CDR1 LNHDA, CDR2 SQIVND (reference sequence). Trimming removed 7 bases at V and 1 base at J, with 12 bases between. This CDR3 has 14 amino acids. For the CDR3, the DNA is TGTGCCAGTAAAGGGAGGCCCCGCACAGATACGCAGTATTTT. This translates into CASKGRPRTDTQYF.

The chain employs TRBV13 and TRBJ1-4; D ambiguous. The germline V gene encodes CDR1 PRHDT and CDR2 FYEKMQ (reference sequence). This CDR3 spans 13 amino acids. The germline V and J ends were trimmed by 7 bases and 5 bases, with 11 bases remaining between them. CDR3 coding DNA: TGTGCCAGCACGAACGGGAGGAATGAAAAACTGTTTTTT. Translated: CASTNGRNEKLFF.

The chain is built from TRBV5-1 and TRBJ2-7; TRBD1 matches at 7 bases. CDR1 is SGHRS and CDR2 is YFSETQ in the germline V gene. Germline trimming cut 4 bases from V and 3 bases from J; bases unmatched to any gene: 7. This CDR3 is 14 amino acids long. The CDR3 region has the DNA TGCGCCAGCAGCCTAGTAGGGACAGACTACGAGCAGTACTTC. This gives the protein CASSLVGTDYEQYF.

The chain joins TRBV7-2 to TRBJ2-2; 8 positions match TRBD2. The ends lost 7 bases at V and 5 bases at J; junction bases unmatched: 6. The CDR3 runs 14 residues. Germline lookup yields CDR1 SGHTA and CDR2 FQGNSA. This chain's CDR3 is CASTPGLGTGELFF. For the CDR3, the DNA is TGTGCCAGCACCCCGGGACTAGGGACCGGGGAGCTGTTTTTT.

The chain combines TRBV28 with TRBJ1-1, with D perhaps TRBD1 (6 bases). Germline V gene lookup returns CDR1 MDHEN and CDR2 SYDVKM. V was cut by 3 bases and J by 5 bases, with 13 bases left in between. The CDR3 is 14 residues long. The CDR3: CASSFRGTMTEAFF. CDR3 in DNA: TGTGCCAGCAGTTTCAGGGGAACGATGACTGAAGCTTTCTTT.

The chain joins TRBV28 to TRBJ2-3; D is perhaps TRBD1 (5 bases). Germline V gene lookup returns CDR1 MDHEN and CDR2 SYDVKM. Trimming stripped 2 bases from V and 4 bases from J, with 7 bases between. This CDR3 has 13 residues. The CDR3: CASSLLGADTQYF. The CDR3 region has the DNA TGTGCCAGCAGTTTACTAGGGGCAGATACGCAGTATTTT.

V gene TRBV4-1 combines with J gene TRBJ2-7; 7 positions match TRBD1. CDR3 length equals 14 residues. Trimming cost V 1 base and J 5 bases; bases outside gene matches: 5. Germline values: CDR1 MGHRA, CDR2 YSYEKL. Here the CDR3 reads CASSQGRQGDEQYF. Here the CDR3 DNA reads TGCGCCAGCAGCCAAGGACGGCAGGGGGACGAGCAGTACTTC.

The chain links TRBV4-1 to TRBJ2-3; D is unresolved. Germline assignment: CDR1 MGHRA and CDR2 YSYEKL. V was cut by 0 bases and J by 1 base, with 11 bases left in between. The CDR3 totals 16 residues. The CDR3 region is CASSQEASIRTDTQYF. The CDR3 bases are TGCGCCAGCAGCCAAGAGGCCAGTATCCGCACAGATACGCAGTATTTT.

V is TRBV7-2 and J is TRBJ1-5; no reliable D call. Trimming took 1 base from V and 6 from J, leaving 10 bases between them. The germline V gene encodes CDR1 SGHTA and CDR2 FQGNSA. The CDR3 sequence is 14 residues long. The CDR3 sequence: CASSLDIAIQPQHF. The DNA for the CDR3 is TGTGCCAGCAGCTTAGACATAGCTATTCAGCCCCAGCATTTT.